What follows are 22 T cell receptor beta chains derived from one specimen sequenced in a study of OX40 agonist ivuxolimab in advanced cancers. Library preparation used the immunoSEQ multiplex PCR assay. TCRdb took this table from immuneACCESS and kept in-frame rearrangements with V and J called. Such tables lack part of the clones; where checked against another copy, unresolved V genes explain under half of the gap, and the rest is unexplained. The sample profile shows 55,000 to 70,000 clones; about 80% of them were found once. The ten largest account for roughly 4.7% of the sample. The sample in question was CD4+ or CD8+ T cells sorted from blood, obtained in a trial of the OX40 agonist ivuxolimab. The receptors here all came from an adult with an advanced solid tumor such as melanoma, head and neck, liver or kidney cancer.

This sequence joins TRBV21-1 and TRBJ2-3; no check of the table's D call, TRBD2, against the DNA was made. TRBV21-1 is annotated as a pseudogene. This CDR3 region has 16 residues. The CDR3 loop is CASSKVKSGSTDTQYF. CDR3 DNA sequence: TGTGCCAGCAGCAAAGTAAAGAGCGGCAGCACAGATACGCAGTATTTT.

The V and J genes are TRBV28 and TRBJ1-1; D ambiguous. The CDR3 runs to 13 residues. V was pared by 5 bases and J by 0 bases, with 7 bases between. The V gene's germline CDR1 is MDHEN and CDR2 SYDVKM. The CDR3 DNA is TGTGCCAGCAGTAGCACAGTGAACACTGAAGCTTTCTTT. It specifies CASSSTVNTEAFF.

This CDR3 is CASSPQAQSTDTQYF. The DNA for the CDR3 is TGTGCCAGCAGCCCACAGGCGCAGAGCACAGATACGCAGTATTTT. The V and J genes are TRBV7-3 and TRBJ2-3; the D gene is possibly TRBD1 (5 bases). With 5 bases removed from V and 0 bases from J, the gap between germline ends came to 12 bases. The CDR3 has 15 amino acids. From germline, CDR1 is SGHTA and CDR2 FQGTGA.

The chain uses TRBV12-1 and TRBJ1-2; the table's TRBD1 call for D was not verified on the DNA. TRBV12-1 is an annotated pseudogene. This CDR3 has 16 amino acids. CDR3 sequence (DNA): TGTGCCAGCAGTCATGAGGTGGCCACAGGGGGCTATGGCTACACCTTC. Amino acids: CASSHEVATGGYGYTF.

The rearrangement links TRBV7-9 to TRBJ1-3; no reliable D call. The CDR3 spans 17 residues. Germline-derived CDR1 and CDR2 are SEHNR and FQNEAQ (reference sequence). V was shortened by 2 bases and J by 4 bases, with 18 bases between the two germline ends. The CDR3 DNA sequence: TGTGCCAGCAGCTTAAACATGGGCGCCGTCGGCGGAAACACCATATATTTT. It is translated as CASSLNMGAVGGNTIYF.

The genes are TRBV28 and TRBJ2-1, with 8 bases identical to TRBD2. The germline V gene has CDR1 MDHEN and CDR2 SYDVKM. V was clipped by 9 bases and J by 0 bases; unmatched bases: 7. This CDR3 spans 15 amino acids. The CDR3 bases are TGTGCCAGTTCCTCGGGGGGGAGCTCCTACAATGAGCAGTTCTTC. This gives the protein CASSSGGSSYNEQFF.

This clone appeared a single time. This chain links TRBV19 with TRBJ1-5; D is ambiguous. CDR1 and CDR2 (germline): LNHDA, SQIVND (reference sequence). Trimming left V 5 bases short and J 0 bases short, with 5 bases between. The CDR3 is made up of 13 amino acids. The CDR3 reads CASSASSNQPQHF. The DNA for the CDR3 is TGTGCCAGTAGTGCCAGTAGCAATCAGCCCCAGCATTTT. The whole variable domain, remainder taken from reference TRBV19 and TRBJ1-5, is DGGITQSPKYLFRKEGQNVTLSCEQNLNHDAMYWYRQDPGQGLRLIYYSQIVNDFQKGDIAEGYSVSREKKESFPLTVTSAQKNPTAFYLCASSASSNQPQHFGDGTRLSIL.

The V and J genes are TRBV14 and TRBJ2-1; D is uncertain. Deletions cut 5 bases from V and 7 bases from J, with 6 bases between. Per the germline V gene, CDR1 is SGHDN and CDR2 is FVKESK. The CDR3 extends over 11 amino acids. DNA of the CDR3: TGTGCCAGCAGCATTGGGAATGAGCAGTTCTTC. Encoded protein: CASSIGNEQFF.

The CDR3 sequence is CASRGGQGLNEQFF. The CDR3 DNA follows: TGTGCCAGCAGGGGGGGACAGGGGTTGAATGAGCAGTTCTTC. This chain uses TRBV28 with TRBJ2-1, with 10 bases lining up with TRBD1. The CDR3 length is 14 residues. Trimming cost V 6 bases and J 7 bases; bases outside gene matches: 6. In germline, CDR1 is MDHEN, CDR2 SYDVKM.

The chain carries TRBV19 and TRBJ1-5; D gene ambiguous. Looked up from germline, CDR1 is LNHDA and CDR2 is SQIVND (reference sequence). The CDR3 contains 13 residues. V shed 5 bases and J shed 2 bases, with 7 bases lying between them. CDR3 in amino acids: CASSRRGNQPQHF. DNA for the CDR3: TGTGCCAGTAGTCGACGGGGCAATCAGCCCCAGCATTTT.

The rearrangement joins TRBV28 to TRBJ1-6; D gene uncertain. The V gene lost 4 bases and the J gene lost 13 bases, with 8 bases spanning the gap. This CDR3 is built from 11 residues. Germline loops: CDR1 MDHEN, CDR2 SYDVKM. CDR3 sequence reads: CASSSMDPLHF. The CDR3 region has the DNA TGTGCCAGCAGTTCAATGGACCCCCTCCACTTT.

Here the CDR3 reads CASSLEVTGVADTQYF. The CDR3 DNA follows: TGCGCCAGCAGCTTGGAGGTGACGGGAGTCGCAGATACGCAGTATTTT. V usage is TRBV5-1 and J usage is TRBJ2-3; possibly TRBD2 for D (6 bases). V lost 0 bases, J lost 4 bases, and 15 bases lay in between. The CDR3 covers 16 residues. The germline CDR1 and CDR2 sequences are SGHRS and YFSETQ.

This clone was seen only once. The genes are TRBV6-6 and TRBJ2-2; D unclear. Deletions cut 2 bases from V and 5 bases from J, with 9 bases between. CDR1 and CDR2 (germline): MNHNY, SVGAGI (reference sequence). The CDR3 length is 14 residues. DNA of the CDR3: TGTGCCAGCAGTTACATGACAAGGACCGGGGAGCTGTTTTTT. It yields the protein CASSYMTRTGELFF.

V is TRBV5-1 and J is TRBJ1-1; D is undetermined. Germline loops: CDR1 SGHRS, CDR2 YFSETQ. The length of the CDR3 is 13 residues. V dropped 4 bases and J dropped 0 bases, with 7 bases sitting between them. The CDR3 loop reads CASSLDVNTEAFF. CDR3 nucleotides: TGCGCCAGCAGCCTGGACGTGAACACTGAAGCTTTCTTT.

V and J are TRBV5-1 and TRBJ2-7, with TRBD2 identical over 10 bases. The J segment lost 3 bases and the V segment lost 4 bases, leaving 10 bases of the junction unmatched. The germline CDR1 and CDR2 sequences are SGHRS and YFSETQ. The CDR3 has 16 amino acids. The CDR3 protein is CASSTGTSGDIYEQYF. CDR3 coding DNA: TGCGCCAGCAGCACCGGAACTAGCGGGGACATCTACGAGCAGTACTTC.

The V gene is TRBV25-1, the J gene TRBJ2-1; D may be TRBD1 (5 bases). Germline CDR1 MGHDK, CDR2 SYGVNS. The CDR3 extends over 15 amino acids. Trimming cost V 8 bases and J 7 bases, with 21 bases left between them. CDR3 DNA sequence: TGTGCCAGCGGAACCTTTACTGGGGCGGATAATGAGCAGTTCTTC. As protein: CASGTFTGADNEQFF.

This clone was seen more than once but under ten times. The chain carries TRBV11-2 and TRBJ2-4; the match to TRBD1 covers 7 bases. Looked up from germline, CDR1 is SGHAT and CDR2 is FQNNGV. After removal of 6 bases from V and 4 bases from J, the junction contained 3 bases not matched to a gene. The CDR3 extends over 13 amino acids. The chain's CDR3 is CASRGTEKNIQYF. The CDR3 bases are TGTGCCAGCAGAGGGACAGAGAAAAACATTCAGTACTTC.

CDR3 bases: TGCGCCAGCAGTGATTCTGGGACGTTGAACACCGGGGAGCTGTTTTTT. Protein: CASSDSGTLNTGELFF. V gene TRBV10-1 combines with J gene TRBJ2-2; either TRBD1 or TRBD2 may supply D (5 bases each). This CDR3 is built from 16 residues. The germline V gene encodes CDR1 WNHNN and CDR2 SYGVQD (reference sequence). V shed 3 bases and J shed 1 base, with 12 bases lying between them.

V gene TRBV28 combines with J gene TRBJ1-5, with D possibly TRBD1 on 5 matching bases. This CDR3 is built from 15 residues. Germline lookup yields CDR1 MDHEN and CDR2 SYDVKM. Trimming left V 5 bases short and J 4 bases short, with 15 bases between. CDR3 in DNA: TGTGCCAGCAGTGGGGTGGACACTATTAATCAGCCCCAGCATTTT. Protein: CASSGVDTINQPQHF.

The chain employs TRBV2 and TRBJ1-1; D may be TRBD1 (6 bases). The CDR3 is 12 residues long. Trimming stripped 6 bases from V and 1 base from J, with 6 bases between. Germline assignment: CDR1 SNHLY and CDR2 FYNNEI. The CDR3 DNA reads TGTGCCAGCAGGGGACAGAACACTGAAGCTTTCTTT. Translating it yields CASRGQNTEAFF.

V and J are TRBV10-1 and TRBJ1-1; TRBD1 aligns across 8 bases. V trimming: 6 bases; J trimming: 5 bases; junction bases outside the gene matches: 5. The germline gives CDR1 WNHNN, CDR2 SYGVQD (reference sequence). The CDR3 runs 13 residues. CDR3 DNA: TGCGCCAGCAGACCCACAGGGGGAACTGAAGCTTTCTTT. Protein product: CASRPTGGTEAFF.

V and J are TRBV19 and TRBJ2-5; a weak D match, TRBD1 (6 bases). The germline V gene encodes CDR1 LNHDA and CDR2 SQIVND (reference sequence). This CDR3 is built from 13 residues. V lost 7 bases and J 2 bases, leaving 11 bases between the germline ends. The CDR3 loop is CASNQGRQETQYF. The DNA for the CDR3 is TGTGCCAGTAACCAGGGGCGGCAAGAGACCCAGTACTTC.